The 28 T cell receptor beta chains reported below all come from one sample, sequenced in a study of identical twins. TCRdb fed the 5' RACE reads into MiXCR, producing one record per CDR3 protein. The sample comprises about 240,000 distinct CDR3 sequences, over 9.5% of which are singletons, and 4% to 5% rests with the top ten. Another study also made use of these data, one on yellow fever vaccine responses in identical twins.

Sequencing was done on a sample of memory (CD45RO+) T cells sorted from blood. Source of these receptors: a woman aged 18-29 years in good health.

This clonotype came up a few times. The chain combines TRBV7-6 with TRBJ2-7; TRBD2 might be the D (6 bases). The CDR3 loop spans 13 amino acids. The germline V and J ends were trimmed by 3 bases and 5 bases, with 11 bases remaining between them. Looked up from germline, CDR1 is SGHVS and CDR2 is FNYEAQ. The CDR3 DNA reads TGTGCCAGCAGCTTCACTATAGCGGACGAGCAGTACTTC. The encoded protein is CASSFTIADEQYF.

The rearrangement uses TRBV6-5 and TRBJ2-3; 7 bases line up with TRBD1. The germline gives CDR1 MNHEY, CDR2 SVGAGI. V trimming: 2 bases; J trimming: 5 bases; junction bases outside the gene matches: 10. This CDR3 spans 16 amino acids. The CDR3 here is CASSYHDFDREDTQYF. The CDR3 nucleotides read TGTGCCAGCAGTTACCACGATTTTGACAGGGAAGATACGCAGTATTTT.

The rearrangement joins TRBV28 to TRBJ2-5; D is uncertain. The CDR3 extends over 15 amino acids. The ends were cut back, 2 bases at V and 2 bases at J, with 12 bases in the middle. The germline CDR1 and CDR2 sequences are MDHEN and SYDVKM. The CDR3 DNA is TGTGCCAGCAGTTTAGTTGGCGGAATACAAGAGACCCAGTACTTC. This sequence encodes CASSLVGGIQETQYF.

This clonotype was counted between two and nine times. The chain has TRBV5-1 and TRBJ2-7; D perhaps matches TRBD1 (6 bases). Per germline, CDR1 SGHRS and CDR2 YFSETQ. Trimming cost V 0 bases and J 5 bases, with 15 bases left between them. The CDR3 covers 15 residues. CDR3 amino acids: CASSLALGGGDEQYF. As DNA, the CDR3 is TGCGCCAGCAGCTTGGCCCTAGGGGGTGGGGACGAGCAGTACTTC.

The J gene is TRBJ2-3, the V gene TRBV9, with D perhaps TRBD2 (6 bases). Germline V gene sequence: CDR1 SGDLS, CDR2 YYNGEE. Deletions cut 3 bases from V and 2 bases from J, with 16 bases between. This CDR3 is built from 16 residues. CDR3 bases: TGTGCCAGCAGCGATTCCAGCGGGTCCTACACAGATACGCAGTATTTT. It is translated as CASSDSSGSYTDTQYF.

This chain joins TRBV28 and TRBJ2-5; perhaps TRBD1 as D (5 bases). The CDR3 spans 15 residues. Trimming shortened V by 6 bases and J by 3 bases, and 17 bases separated the two germline ends. Germline lookup yields CDR1 MDHEN and CDR2 SYDVKM. CDR3 DNA: TGTGCCAGCAGCCGAACGACAGCAAACAAAGAGACCCAGTACTTC. It encodes CASSRTTANKETQYF.

This clonotype was found a few times. CDR3 region: CSAALGLSGLITYEQYF. CDR3 bases: TGCAGTGCTGCTCTCGGACTTAGCGGGCTTATCACCTACGAGCAGTACTTC. The V and J genes are TRBV20-1 and TRBJ2-7, with 7 positions matching TRBD2. The CDR3 runs to 17 residues. Trimming took 5 bases from V and 2 from J; bases not matched to a gene: 18. Germline V gene sequence: CDR1 DFQATT, CDR2 SNEGSKA (reference sequence).

This clonotype showed up many times. The chain combines TRBV29-1 with TRBJ2-7; no reliable D call. V lost 7 bases and J 0 bases, leaving 13 bases between the germline ends. Germline V gives CDR1 SQVTM, CDR2 ANQGSEA. This CDR3 comprises 13 residues. CDR3 sequence: CSATSMSSYEQYF. In nucleotides, the CDR3 is TGCAGCGCTACTTCAATGAGCTCCTACGAGCAGTACTTC.

This chain links TRBV7-6 with TRBJ2-7; possibly TRBD1 for D (6 bases). V dropped 3 bases and J dropped 5 bases, with 11 bases sitting between them. Germline CDR1 and CDR2: SGHVS and FNYEAQ. The CDR3 totals 13 residues. The CDR3 sequence is CASSFVQGDEQYF. CDR3 coding DNA: TGTGCCAGCAGCTTTGTACAGGGAGACGAGCAGTACTTC.

V usage is TRBV18 and J usage is TRBJ1-1, with D tentatively TRBD1 (6 bases). CDR1 is KGHSH, CDR2 LQKENI, per germline. V gave up 0 bases and J gave up 1 base, with 9 bases separating them. The CDR3 contains 15 residues. The CDR3 sequence is CASSPPGTTNTEAFF. CDR3 nucleotide sequence: TGTGCCAGCTCACCACCTGGGACAACGAACACTGAAGCTTTCTTT.

This sequence joins TRBV6-5 and TRBJ1-6; a weak D match, TRBD1 (6 bases). The CDR3 runs 15 residues. V lost 0 bases and J lost 9, with 12 bases in between. Germline values: CDR1 MNHEY, CDR2 SVGAGI. CDR3 DNA: TGTGCCAGCAGTTACTCTCAGGGGTTAGGTTCACCCCTCCACTTT. This translates into CASSYSQGLGSPLHF.

The sample holds a few counts of this clonotype. The rearrangement joins TRBV20-1 to TRBJ2-4; no clear D. Trimming took 1 base from V and 1 from J, leaving 8 bases between them. This CDR3 contains 14 residues. Germline V gene sequence: CDR1 DFQATT, CDR2 SNEGSKA (reference sequence). DNA for the CDR3: TGCAGTGCTAGAGCCGGGCGGGCCAAAAACATTCAGTACTTC. Translating gives CSARAGRAKNIQYF.

This clonotype was seen only a few times. The chain has TRBV24-1 and TRBJ1-5; no clear D. The CDR3 is 13 amino acids. The V end was cut by 9 bases, the J end by 3 bases, with 11 bases between. Germline-derived CDR1 and CDR2 are KGHDR and SFDVKD. CDR3: CATQRRDNQPQHF. As DNA, the CDR3 is TGTGCCACCCAGCGACGAGACAATCAGCCCCAGCATTTT.

This clonotype came up a few times. J is TRBJ2-7 and V is TRBV5-1; a weak D match, TRBD1 (6 bases). V lost 4 bases, J lost 4 bases, and 9 bases lay in between. From germline, CDR1 is SGHRS and CDR2 YFSETQ. The CDR3 has 12 residues. CDR3 in amino acids: CASSVDRYEQYF. The CDR3 DNA reads TGCGCCAGCAGCGTGGACAGATACGAGCAGTACTTC.

This rearrangement joins TRBV29-1 to TRBJ2-2; 8 positions match TRBD2. V was clipped by 4 bases and J by 4 bases; unmatched bases: 2. CDR1 and CDR2 from the germline V gene are SQVTM and ANQGSEA. CDR3 length equals 13 residues. CDR3 in amino acids: CSVAAGGTGELFF. The CDR3 nucleotides are TGCAGCGTTGCCGCGGGGGGCACCGGGGAGCTGTTTTTT.

This chain links TRBV4-2 with TRBJ2-3, with 14 bases aligning to TRBD2. Germline-derived CDR1 and CDR2 are LGHNA and YNFKEQ. V trimming: 3 bases; J trimming: 4 bases; junction bases outside the gene matches: 6. CDR3 length: 17 residues. The CDR3 nucleotides read TGTGCCAGCAGCCAGATGGGGACTAGCGGGAGTGCAGATACGCAGTATTTT. Its protein is CASSQMGTSGSADTQYF.

This sequence joins TRBV2 and TRBJ2-3; 10 nucleotides align to TRBD2. The germline CDR1 and CDR2 sequences are SNHLY and FYNNEI. CDR3 length: 19 residues. J gave up 0 bases and V 1 base, and 10 bases lay outside the gene matches. This CDR3 reads CASSEGLLAGTSSTDTQYF. In nucleotides, the CDR3 is TGTGCCAGCAGTGAAGGGTTACTAGCGGGGACGTCTAGCACAGATACGCAGTATTTT.

This clonotype has a handful of counts. CDR3 in amino acids: CSTDRGLGTDTQYF. The CDR3 DNA reads as TGCAGCACCGACAGGGGGCTTGGCACAGATACGCAGTATTTT. V is TRBV20-1 and J is TRBJ2-3, with TRBD1 matching 10 bases. Germline CDR1 DFQATT, CDR2 SNEGSKA (reference sequence). This CDR3 spans 14 amino acids.

This clonotype has at least ten counts. The chain combines TRBV6-5 with TRBJ2-2, with D maybe TRBD2 (7 bases). This CDR3 comprises 16 residues. The germline V gene has CDR1 MNHEY and CDR2 SVGAGI. V lost 4 bases, J lost 2 bases, and 14 bases lay in between. The CDR3 reads CASSSDGGPNTGELFF. CDR3 in DNA: TGTGCCAGCAGTTCCGACGGGGGGCCTAACACCGGGGAGCTGTTTTTT.

J is TRBJ2-5 and V is TRBV20-1; TRBD1 matches 9 bases. The V segment lost 6 bases and the J segment 2 bases; nucleotides outside the gene matches: 4. CDR1 DFQATT and CDR2 SNEGSKA come from the germline V gene (reference sequence). The CDR3 totals 13 residues. CDR3 sequence (DNA): TGCAGTGCGGTGGGACAGGGACAAGAGACCCAGTACTTC. It translates to CSAVGQGQETQYF.

The rearrangement links TRBV7-9 to TRBJ1-5; unclear D gene. The CDR3 is made up of 16 amino acids. V gave up 1 base and J gave up 4 bases, with 14 bases separating them. Germline loops: CDR1 SEHNR, CDR2 FQNEAQ (reference sequence). DNA for the CDR3: TGTGCCAGCAGCTTAGAGGCCGGCGGAGTAAATCAGCCCCAGCATTTT. Translation: CASSLEAGGVNQPQHF.

This clonotype has at least ten counts. CDR3 sequence reads: CASSVAAWDNEQFF. The CDR3 DNA sequence: TGTGCCAGCAGCGTAGCTGCATGGGACAATGAGCAGTTCTTC. The chain combines TRBV9 with TRBJ2-1; D remains ambiguous. This CDR3 is 14 amino acids long. Between the trimmed V and J ends, which lost 0 bases and 5 bases, there was a span of 9 bases. Germline V CDR1 and CDR2: SGDLS, YYNGEE.

This clonotype was seen at least ten times. The rearrangement uses TRBV10-3 and TRBJ2-5; D is perhaps TRBD1 or TRBD2 (5 bases each). The V gene's germline CDR1 is ENHRY and CDR2 SYGVKD. The CDR3 runs to 15 residues. V lost 2 bases and J 2 bases, leaving 12 bases between the germline ends. The CDR3 is CAISEAGTGQETQYF. CDR3 in DNA: TGTGCCATCAGTGAGGCCGGGACGGGGCAAGAGACCCAGTACTTC.

In its sample, this clonotype was seen once. The chain combines TRBV4-1 with TRBJ2-6, with D possibly TRBD1 on 5 matching bases. Germline-derived CDR1 and CDR2 are MGHRA and YSYEKL. This CDR3 contains 15 residues. V was pared by 4 bases and J by 2 bases, with 9 bases between. CDR3 coding DNA: TGCGCCAGCAGCCCCTCAGGGCCTGGGGCCAACGTCCTGACTTTC. Residues: CASSPSGPGANVLTF.

The gene calls are TRBV6-1 and TRBJ2-1, with 7 bases fitting TRBD2. J lost 2 bases, V lost 5 bases, and 6 bases had no gene match. Germline V gene lookup returns CDR1 MNHNS and CDR2 SASEGT. The CDR3 runs to 15 residues. The CDR3 reads CASSRVGGTYNEQFF. In DNA, the CDR3 is TGTGCCAGCAGTCGGGTCGGGGGGACCTACAATGAGCAGTTCTTC.

The chain combines TRBV5-8 with TRBJ2-4; TRBD1 might be the D (5 bases). V was cut by 1 base and J by 8 bases, with 13 bases left in between. Per germline, CDR1 SGHTS and CDR2 YDEGEE. This CDR3 region has 14 residues. The CDR3 loop reads CASSLRTFLDIQYF. CDR3 sequence (DNA): TGTGCCAGCAGCTTGAGGACATTCCTAGACATTCAGTACTTC.

This clonotype has more than one count but fewer than ten. V gene TRBV7-8 combines with J gene TRBJ1-1; TRBD1 is a possible D gene (5 bases). The CDR3 consists of 15 residues. V lost 2 bases and J 0 bases, leaving 10 bases between the germline ends. Germline lookup yields CDR1 SGHVS and CDR2 FQNEAQ. The CDR3 bases are TGTGCCAGCAGCTTATCGGGGGGGGTGAACACTGAAGCTTTCTTT. Amino acid sequence: CASSLSGGVNTEAFF.

This clonotype has only a few counts. V gene TRBV12-3 or TRBV12-4 combines with J gene TRBJ1-5; weak D call: TRBD1 (5 bases). Trimming stripped 3 bases from V and 7 bases from J, with 13 bases between. The CDR3 sequence is 14 residues long. CDR3 DNA sequence: TGTGCCAGCAGTTTGGGCAGGGTGGGACAGCCCCAGCATTTT. It is translated as CASSLGRVGQPQHF.